These T cell receptor beta chains were read from a single sample in a study of OX40 agonist ivuxolimab in advanced cancers. Generated by immunoSEQ multiplex PCR, the TCRdb table keeps only in-frame clones and is missing some. The sample holds roughly 93,000 clones, around 80% seen once. Source: CD4+ or CD8+ T cells sorted from blood, taken in a trial of the OX40 agonist ivuxolimab. These receptors all come from an adult with an advanced solid tumor such as melanoma, head and neck, liver or kidney cancer. Each CDR3 is given with its conserved first and last residue.

>TRBJ1-2|TRBV6-6
CASSYKGQGGYGYTF
>TRBJ1-1|TRBV5-8
CASSGQGAEAFF
>TRBJ2-7|TRBV6-5
CASRMGQGTYEQYF
>TRBJ2-7|TRBV10-1
CASSSSGSHEQYF
>TRBJ2-7|TRBV7-9
CASSQGLAGVYEQYF
>TRBJ1-1|TRBV7-9
CASSPGGAENTEAFF
>TRBJ2-4|TRBV5-4
CASSLGVSQNIQYF
>TRBJ2-7|TRBV19
CASSPASGREQYF
>TRBJ1-2|TRBV27
CASSLFSAGMGNYGYTF
>TRBJ1-1|TRBV21-1
CASRVSRRGEAFF
>TRBJ2-1|TRBV6-6
CASSYQGRANEQFF
>TRBJ2-1|TRBV5-1
CASSPQDLARSYNEQFF
>TRBJ1-2|TRBV1
CTSSPSHGGSYGYTF
>TRBJ2-3|TRBV5-1
CASTSSPDTQYF
>TRBJ2-2|TRBV18
CASSPWRVEAGELFF
>TRBJ2-4|TRBV6-5
CASSYARGLAKNIQYF
>TRBJ2-2|TRBV12-5
CASGPRAANTGELFF
>TRBJ2-3|TRBV5-1
CASSFSGTDTQYF
>TRBJ1-1|TRBV7-9
CASSKEGGADTEAFF
>TRBJ2-7|TRBV18
CASSPRTSSSYEQYF
>TRBJ2-7|TRBV15
CATSRPGQAATYEQYF
>TRBJ1-2|TRBV6-1
CASSPPLTGYYGYTF
>TRBJ2-1|TRBV28
CASSPSGRAINEQFF
>TRBJ2-3|TRBV4-2
CASSQETMATQYF
>TRBJ1-1|TRBV5-1
CASSLGAGRNTEAFF
>TRBJ2-5|TRBV5-6
CASSRQETQYF
>TRBJ1-4|TRBV10-3
CAIKGSANEKLFF
>TRBJ2-1|TRBV4-3
CASSPRDSPSGGGNEQFF
>TRBJ1-6|TRBV9
CASSPGINSPLHF
>TRBJ2-3|TRBV19
CASSKTSGGTDTQYF
>TRBJ2-5|TRBV27
CASSKTSGSLGRETQYF
>TRBJ2-5|TRBV5-4
CASSSRGTQETQYF
>TRBJ1-1|TRBV13
CASSLTTPEAFF
>TRBJ2-2|TRBV2
CASKGPTGDVGELFF
>TRBJ1-6|TRBV6-5
CASSYTWGQANSPLHF
>TRBJ2-2|TRBV6-4
CASSGTSGNTGELFF
>TRBJ1-1|TRBV5-1
CASRGQGEAFF
>TRBJ2-3|TRBV19
CASSRDRDLNTQYF
>TRBJ2-1|TRBV2
CATNLKESNEQFF
>TRBJ1-1|TRBV4-3
CASSQETLNTEAFF
>TRBJ1-1|TRBV27
CASSLMDQGFTEAFF
>TRBJ2-1|TRBV6-5
CASSYSEEHYNEQFF
>TRBJ1-4|TRBV5-1
CASSFYGNSEKLFF
>TRBJ1-6|TRBV5-8
CASSLDRDGTYNSPLHF
>TRBJ1-2|TRBV4-2
CASSQDRGRIYGYTF
>TRBJ1-1|TRBV12-5
CASGGRDRGMRNTEAFF
>TRBJ2-5|TRBV11-2
CASSLAGSGRPGQETQYF
>TRBJ1-2|TRBV6-5
CASSYSDRAQPVF
>TRBJ2-1|TRBV4-3
CASSQGAGLDEQFF
>TRBJ1-2|TRBV19
CASSPQSNYGYTF